The T cell receptor (beta chain) under discussion was sequenced for a study of naive and memory T cell subsets. General observations from the study: Potentially, T cell activation and differentiation skew this RNA-based measurement. More TCRs at tuberculin sites were read as hypersensitivity T cell infiltration.

This CDR3 is built from 13 residues. Trimming at V came to 6 bases and at J to 4 bases, leaving 4 bases not matched to a gene. The V gene's germline CDR1 is SGHTA and CDR2 FQGNSA. Of note for this clonotype: The antigen remains unidentified.

Amplification of ligated cDNA took four PCR rounds with SP2 and nested alpha and beta constant primers. TCRdb recomputed calls from the UMI-ligation and nested PCR reads with MiXCR, one row per CDR3 protein. This sample has fewer than 35,000 distinct CDR3 sequences, with more than 6.5% found just once. The treatment: skin biopsy from PPD injection site in Mantoux-positive individual. A UMI-containing oligonucleotide was joined by 3' ligation to the TCR cDNA template. Individuals with a positive Mantoux test gave biopsies from PPD-injected skin. Unsorted total RNA, 1 to 1000 ng, was DNase treated before reverse transcription.

J is TRBJ1-2 and V is TRBV7-2; TRBD1 matches at 8 bases. The input for sequencing was skin, taken from a tuberculin skin test site. The TCR sequence derives from an adult in good health. In DNA, the CDR3 is TGTGCCAGCAGTGACAGGGGTGGCTATGGCTACACCTTC. Translating it yields CASSDRGGYGYTF.